This T cell receptor (beta chain) was captured by sequencing in a study of PD-1 blockade in classical Hodgkin lymphoma. Repertoires were generated with immunoSEQ multiplex PCR, while TCRdb's copy carries only in-frame clones and drops some. The sample holds fewer than 35,000 clones; 92% are singletons and the top ten take about 0.31%. V shed 6 bases and J 3 bases; nucleotides not matched to a gene: 14. The V gene's germline CDR1 is SEHNR and CDR2 FQNEAQ (reference sequence). The CDR3 runs 18 residues. As for time point: cycle 4 day 1 (C4D1), after about 6 weeks of nivolumab. Each of the patients experienced relapse following autologous stem cell transplantation, and their brentuximab vedotin exposure differed. CD4+ T cells were purified from thawed PBMCs by magnetic negative selection.

Source: CD4+ T cells from blood, taken before the fourth cycle of nivolumab. This chain uses TRBV7-9 with TRBJ1-5, with 10 bases that match TRBD1. This clonotype was sampled from a human donor with classical Hodgkin lymphoma. In DNA, the CDR3 is TGTGCCAGCAGATACGCCGGGACAGGGGCCTTCTTCAATCAGCCCCAGCATTTT. Amino acid sequence: CASRYAGTGAFFNQPQHF.